The next 26 T cell receptor beta chains were all read from a single sample in a study of graft-versus-host responses after intestinal transplantation. The data were produced by immunoSEQ multiplex PCR, yet TCRdb's version contains in-frame clones alone and is incomplete. The sample contains over 75,000 clones, around 92% of which appear only once. What these receptors recognize is not known. The sample in question was unstimulated CD8+ T cells sorted from spleen or lymph node cells, obtained before transplant. All receptors derive from a human donor who was the organ donor for an intestinal transplant.

This clone has more than one count but fewer than ten. This chain connects TRBV25-1 to TRBJ1-2; 7 bases fit TRBD1. The CDR3 totals 13 residues. Trimming at V came to 8 bases and at J to 8 bases, leaving 11 bases not matched to a gene. Germline V gives CDR1 MGHDK, CDR2 SYGVNS. This CDR3 reads CASQSQGTGGYTF. CDR3 sequence (DNA): TGTGCCAGCCAATCACAGGGGACTGGCGGCTACACCTTC.

V usage is TRBV7-3 and J usage is TRBJ2-1, with 7 bases lining up with TRBD2. Germline CDR1 reads SGHTA; CDR2 reads FQGTGA. J was trimmed by 0 bases and V by 5 bases; bases with no gene match: 13. The CDR3 length is 18 residues. This CDR3 is CASSRLISGLSSYNEQFF. The CDR3 DNA reads TGTGCCAGCAGCCGCCTAATTAGCGGGCTGAGCTCCTACAATGAGCAGTTCTTC.

The rearrangement joins TRBV4-1 to TRBJ2-7; weak D call: TRBD1 (5 bases). Trimming removed 0 bases at V and 5 bases at J, with 11 bases between. The V gene's germline CDR1 is MGHRA and CDR2 YSYEKL. CDR3 length: 14 residues. The chain's CDR3 is CASSQEDSYHEQYF. The CDR3 nucleotides read TGCGCCAGCAGCCAAGAAGACAGTTACCACGAGCAGTACTTC.

The chain links TRBV28 to TRBJ2-7; D is unresolved. From germline, CDR1 is MDHEN and CDR2 SYDVKM. V was cut by 4 bases and J by 0 bases, with 10 bases left in between. CDR3 size: 14 residues. This CDR3 reads CASSSGGPSYEQYF. The CDR3 bases are TGTGCCAGCAGTTCTGGCGGCCCCTCCTACGAGCAGTACTTC.

V and J are TRBV28 and TRBJ2-7; 11 bases are shared with TRBD2. The junction had 7 bases not matched to a gene; V was cut back by 10 bases and J by 2 bases. The CDR3 has 14 amino acids. Germline values: CDR1 MDHEN, CDR2 SYDVKM. The chain's CDR3 is CATTPGLAAYEQYF. As DNA, the CDR3 is TGTGCCACTACTCCGGGACTAGCGGCCTACGAGCAGTACTTC.

This chain connects TRBV19 to TRBJ1-2; TRBD1 matches at 7 bases. V trimming: 1 base; J trimming: 13 bases; junction bases outside the gene matches: 9. CDR1 and CDR2 from the germline V gene are LNHDA and SQIVND (reference sequence). The CDR3 covers 13 residues. CDR3 nucleotides: TGTGCCAGTAGTATAGTCACAGGGGCGGGAACCACCTTC. Protein product: CASSIVTGAGTTF.

This chain uses TRBV10-1 with TRBJ2-2, with D maybe TRBD1 (7 bases). The germline gives CDR1 WNHNN, CDR2 SYGVQD (reference sequence). The CDR3 consists of 14 residues. The V end lost 2 bases, the J end lost 7 bases, and 11 bases lay between the germline ends. CDR3: CASSEGGGSGELFF. The CDR3 coding sequence is TGCGCCAGCAGTGAGGGAGGGGGCAGCGGGGAGCTGTTTTTT.

The chain uses TRBV27 and TRBJ2-7; D is perhaps TRBD2 (6 bases). Germline loops: CDR1 MNHEY, CDR2 SMNVEV (reference sequence). This CDR3 has 12 amino acids. V lost 2 bases, J lost 5 bases, and 7 bases lay in between. CDR3 bases: TGTGCCAGCAGTTTACGGGGGAACGAGCAGTACTTC. Translating gives CASSLRGNEQYF.

V is TRBV4-1 and J is TRBJ2-3, with D perhaps TRBD2 (6 bases). Between the trimmed V and J ends, which lost 1 base and 1 base, there was a span of 6 bases. The CDR3 is 14 amino acids. CDR1 MGHRA and CDR2 YSYEKL come from the germline V gene. The CDR3 DNA sequence: TGCGCCAGCAGCCAAGCGGGAGGCACAGATACGCAGTATTTT. It codes for CASSQAGGTDTQYF.

This clone has just one count. This chain joins TRBV29-1 and TRBJ2-5; 10 nucleotides match TRBD2. The CDR3 covers 16 residues. J gave up 4 bases and V 0 bases, and 8 bases lay outside the gene matches. Germline assignment: CDR1 SQVTM and CDR2 ANQGSEA. CDR3 DNA: TGCAGCGTTGAAGATATGGCTAGCGGGAGTGGAGAGACCCAGTACTTC. Amino acids: CSVEDMASGSGETQYF.

This clone has just a few counts. The chain couples TRBV4-1 to TRBJ2-1; 8 bases line up with TRBD2. The CDR3 consists of 15 residues. Germline assignment: CDR1 MGHRA and CDR2 YSYEKL. Trimming removed 3 bases from V and 5 bases from J; junction bases left unmatched: 6. The DNA of the CDR3 is TGCGCCAGCAGCCAGACGGGAGGGGTACACAATGAGCAGTTCTTC. Protein: CASSQTGGVHNEQFF.

This chain links TRBV7-6 with TRBJ2-3; possible D gene TRBD2, 6 bases. Germline-derived CDR1 and CDR2 are SGHVS and FNYEAQ. The CDR3 spans 16 residues. V was clipped by 4 bases and J by 0 bases, with 14 bases between them. The CDR3 DNA reads as TGTGCCAGCAGCTGCGGGACTTCTCCTAGCACAGATACGCAGTATTTT. Its protein product is CASSCGTSPSTDTQYF.

V and J are TRBV7-9 and TRBJ2-2; D is ambiguous. Germline V gene lookup returns CDR1 SEHNR and CDR2 FQNEAQ (reference sequence). This CDR3 has 16 residues. V was cut by 1 base and J by 10 bases, with 19 bases left in between. The CDR3 DNA reads TGTGCCAGCAGCTTAGTTCCCCACAGCCTAAAGACGGAGCTGTTTTTT. Protein product: CASSLVPHSLKTELFF.

In this sample, this clone turned up once. The rearrangement uses TRBV27 and TRBJ2-3, with D possibly matching TRBD2 (5 bases). The V end lost 3 bases, the J end lost 6 bases, and 13 bases lay between the germline ends. Germline V lookup: CDR1 MNHEY, CDR2 SMNVEV (reference sequence). This CDR3 region has 14 residues. This chain's CDR3 is CASSFFGNSDTQYF. The CDR3 bases are TGTGCCAGCAGTTTTTTCGGGAATTCGGATACGCAGTATTTT.

This clone appeared a few times. This chain's CDR3 is CASSEFRNTEAFF. The CDR3 DNA is TGTGCCAGCAGTGAATTTAGGAACACTGAAGCTTTCTTT. The chain is built from TRBV2 and TRBJ1-1; no firm D call. Looked up from germline, CDR1 is SNHLY and CDR2 is FYNNEI. This CDR3 spans 13 amino acids. V was trimmed by 2 bases and J by 1 base, leaving 5 bases between them.

The chain has TRBV9 and TRBJ2-2; 9 bases are a match to TRBD1. CDR1 and CDR2 from the germline V gene are SGDLS and YYNGEE. V shed 3 bases, J shed 1 base, and the junction held 1 base outside the gene matches. CDR3 size: 15 residues. CDR3 in DNA: TGTGCCAGCAGCGGACAGGGGGGGAACACCGGGGAGCTGTTTTTT. Residues: CASSGQGGNTGELFF.

The chain employs TRBV2 and TRBJ1-1; tentatively, D is TRBD1 (6 bases). Germline assignment: CDR1 SNHLY and CDR2 FYNNEI. The germline V and J ends were trimmed by 10 bases and 5 bases, with 17 bases remaining between them. This CDR3 region has 13 residues. The CDR3 spells CAKDRRERTEAFF. CDR3 DNA: TGTGCCAAAGACAGGCGCGAAAGGACTGAAGCTTTCTTT.

The CDR3 nucleotides are TGTGCCAGCGACGACAGGGGCGAGCAGTACTTC. Translating gives CASDDRGEQYF. The V call is TRBV2, the J call TRBJ2-7, with 8 bases fitting TRBD1. Trimming removed 8 bases from V and 6 bases from J; junction bases left unmatched: 3. The CDR3 has 11 residues. The germline gives CDR1 SNHLY, CDR2 FYNNEI.

This clone was seen only a few times. The V and J genes are TRBV6-5 and TRBJ1-1; possibly TRBD1 for D (5 bases). Germline V gene sequence: CDR1 MNHEY, CDR2 SVGAGI. V dropped 2 bases and J dropped 1 base, with 11 bases sitting between them. This CDR3 has 15 amino acids. The CDR3 loop is CASSYMGRENTEAFF. The CDR3 DNA reads TGTGCCAGCAGTTACATGGGGCGCGAGAACACTGAAGCTTTCTTT.

The rearrangement links TRBV9 to TRBJ2-1; 9 positions match TRBD2. V was pared by 0 bases and J by 10 bases, with 11 bases of the junction left unmatched. Germline assignment: CDR1 SGDLS and CDR2 YYNGEE. There are 16 residues in the CDR3. The CDR3 DNA sequence: TGTGCCAGCAGCGTAGCTTTGGGAGCGGGGGGTACGGAGCAGTTCTTC. It is translated as CASSVALGAGGTEQFF.

The chain has TRBV30 and TRBJ2-7, with D perhaps matching TRBD1 (6 bases). Trimming shortened V by 2 bases and J by 5 bases, and 16 bases separated the two germline ends. CDR3 length equals 14 residues. CDR1 and CDR2 (germline): GTSNPN, SVGIG (reference sequence). This CDR3 is CAWSTGTPHHEQYF. CDR3 coding DNA: TGTGCCTGGAGTACCGGGACACCCCATCACGAGCAGTACTTC. Looking up the rest from reference TRBV30 and TRBJ2-7 gives the full variable domain: SQTIHQWPATLVQPVGSPLSLECTVEGTSNPNLYWYRQAAGRGLQLLFYSVGIGQISSEVPQNLSASRPQDRQFILSSKKLLLSDSGFYLCAWSTGTPHHEQYFGPGTRLTVT.

The V call is TRBV4-1, the J call TRBJ2-1, with unresolved D. Germline V lookup: CDR1 MGHRA, CDR2 YSYEKL. The CDR3 spans 15 residues. Trimming took off 0 bases at V and 9 bases at J, with 15 bases between the two ends. CDR3 nucleotides: TGCGCCAGCAGCCAAGATGCAGTAAGCGCCATTGAGCAGTTCTTC. Residues: CASSQDAVSAIEQFF.

The chain combines TRBV21-1 with TRBJ2-3; TRBD2 is taken as the D call from the table, unchecked against the DNA. TRBV21-1 is listed as a pseudogene. CDR3 length: 18 residues. This CDR3 reads CASSKKAGTLSQTDTQYF. CDR3 sequence (DNA): TGTGCCAGCAGCAAAAAAGCGGGGACGCTATCTCAGACAGATACGCAGTATTTT.

The V gene is TRBV7-8, the J gene TRBJ1-2, with 10 bases lining up with TRBD1. There are 16 residues in the CDR3. In germline, CDR1 is SGHVS, CDR2 FQNEAQ. V lost 4 bases, J lost 7 bases, and 12 bases stayed unmatched. DNA for the CDR3: TGTGCCAGCAGCTCTAAATGGACAGGGGGACAAGGTGGCTACACCTTC. Encoded protein: CASSSKWTGGQGGYTF.

The rearrangement joins TRBV27 to TRBJ2-3; 7 nucleotides match TRBD2. This CDR3 is 16 amino acids long. Germline V gene data show CDR1 as MNHEY and CDR2 as SMNVEV (reference sequence). The CDR3 DNA sequence: TGTGGGGCAGGTCTCTCGGGGGGACCAGCAACAGATACGCAGTATTTT. Amino acid sequence: CGAGLSGGPATDTQYF.

This sequence joins TRBV5-1 and TRBJ1-2; 7 bases line up with TRBD1. CDR1 and CDR2 (germline): SGHRS, YFSETQ. The CDR3 runs 14 residues. V dropped 0 bases and J dropped 8; count of bases not matched to a gene: 7. As DNA, the CDR3 is TGCGCCAGCAGCTTGGGATCAGGGGGAAGGGGCTACACCTTC. The encoded protein is CASSLGSGGRGYTF.